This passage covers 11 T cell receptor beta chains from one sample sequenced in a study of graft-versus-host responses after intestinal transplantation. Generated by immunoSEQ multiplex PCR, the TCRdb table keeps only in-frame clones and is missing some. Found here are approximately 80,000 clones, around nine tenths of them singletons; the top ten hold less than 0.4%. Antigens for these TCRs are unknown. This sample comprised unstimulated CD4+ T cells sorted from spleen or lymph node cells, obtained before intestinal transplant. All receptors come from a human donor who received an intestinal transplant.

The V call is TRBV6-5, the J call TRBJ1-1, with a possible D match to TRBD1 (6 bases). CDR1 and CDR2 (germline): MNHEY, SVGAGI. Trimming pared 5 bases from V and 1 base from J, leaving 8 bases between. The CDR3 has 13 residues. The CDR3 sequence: CASSGTTNTEAFF. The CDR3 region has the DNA TGTGCCAGCAGTGGGACAACGAACACTGAAGCTTTCTTT.

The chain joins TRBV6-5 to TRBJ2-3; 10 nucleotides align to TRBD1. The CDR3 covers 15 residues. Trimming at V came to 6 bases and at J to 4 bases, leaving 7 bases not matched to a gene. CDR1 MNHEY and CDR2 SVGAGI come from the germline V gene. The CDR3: CASSLRDRGSDTQYF. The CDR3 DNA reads TGTGCCAGCAGCCTCCGGGACAGGGGCTCAGATACGCAGTATTTT.

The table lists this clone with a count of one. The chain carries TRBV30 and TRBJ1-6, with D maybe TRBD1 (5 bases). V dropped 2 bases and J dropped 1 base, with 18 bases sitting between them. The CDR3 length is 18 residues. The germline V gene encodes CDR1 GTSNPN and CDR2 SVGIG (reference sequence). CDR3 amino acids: CAWSLRAGQRSYNSPLHF. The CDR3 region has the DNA TGTGCCTGGAGTTTAAGAGCAGGGCAAAGGTCCTATAATTCACCCCTCCACTTT.

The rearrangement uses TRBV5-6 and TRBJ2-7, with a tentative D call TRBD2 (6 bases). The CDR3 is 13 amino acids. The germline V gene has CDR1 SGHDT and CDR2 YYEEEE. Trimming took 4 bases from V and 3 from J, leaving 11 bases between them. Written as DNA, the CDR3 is TGTGCCAGCAGCCCCGGGGGAGACTACGAGCAGTACTTC. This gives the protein CASSPGGDYEQYF.

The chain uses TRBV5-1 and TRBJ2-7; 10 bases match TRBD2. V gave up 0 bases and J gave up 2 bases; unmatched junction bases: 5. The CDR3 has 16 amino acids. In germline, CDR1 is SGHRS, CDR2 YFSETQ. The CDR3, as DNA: TGCGCCAGCAGCTTGGACCCTACTAGCGGGGCCTACGAGCAGTACTTC. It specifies CASSLDPTSGAYEQYF. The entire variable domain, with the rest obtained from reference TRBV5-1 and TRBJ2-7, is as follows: KAGVTQTPRYLIKTRGQQVTLSCSPISGHRSVSWYQQTPGQGLQFLFEYFSETQRNKGNFPGRFSGRQFSNSRSEMNVSTLELGDSALYLCASSLDPTSGAYEQYFGPGTRLTVT.

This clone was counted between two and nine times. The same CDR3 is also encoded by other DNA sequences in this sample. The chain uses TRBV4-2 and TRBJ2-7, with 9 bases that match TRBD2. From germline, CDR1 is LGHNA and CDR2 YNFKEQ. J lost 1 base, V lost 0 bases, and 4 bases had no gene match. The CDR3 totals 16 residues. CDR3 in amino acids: CASSQDIAGASYEQYF. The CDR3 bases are TGTGCCAGCAGCCAAGATATAGCGGGGGCATCCTACGAGCAGTACTTC.

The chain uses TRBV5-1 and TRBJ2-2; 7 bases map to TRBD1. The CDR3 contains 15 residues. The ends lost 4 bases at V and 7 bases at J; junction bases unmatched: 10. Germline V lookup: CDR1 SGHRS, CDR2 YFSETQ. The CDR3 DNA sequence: TGCGCCAGCAGCCGGGACAGTTCCTCGATCGGGGAGCTGTTTTTT. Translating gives CASSRDSSSIGELFF.

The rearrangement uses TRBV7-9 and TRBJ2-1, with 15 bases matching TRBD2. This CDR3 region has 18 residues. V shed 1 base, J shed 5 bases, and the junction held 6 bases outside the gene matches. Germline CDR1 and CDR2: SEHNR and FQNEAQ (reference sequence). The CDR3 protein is CASSLVGTSGGIHNEQFF. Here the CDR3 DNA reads TGTGCCAGCAGCTTAGTCGGGACTAGCGGGGGGATTCACAATGAGCAGTTCTTC.

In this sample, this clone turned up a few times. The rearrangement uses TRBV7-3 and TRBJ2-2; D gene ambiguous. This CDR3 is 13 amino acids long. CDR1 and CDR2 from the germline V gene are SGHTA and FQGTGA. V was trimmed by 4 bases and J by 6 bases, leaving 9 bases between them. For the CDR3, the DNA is TGTGCCAGCAGCTCCTACCCCGCCGGGGAGCTGTTTTTT. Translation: CASSSYPAGELFF.

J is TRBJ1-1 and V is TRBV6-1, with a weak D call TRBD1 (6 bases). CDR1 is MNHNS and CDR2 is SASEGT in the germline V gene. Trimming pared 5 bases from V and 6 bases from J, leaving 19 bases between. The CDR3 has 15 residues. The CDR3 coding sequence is TGTGCCAGCAGTCGACCTTTCAGGGGACTAGCTGAAGCTTTCTTT. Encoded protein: CASSRPFRGLAEAFF.

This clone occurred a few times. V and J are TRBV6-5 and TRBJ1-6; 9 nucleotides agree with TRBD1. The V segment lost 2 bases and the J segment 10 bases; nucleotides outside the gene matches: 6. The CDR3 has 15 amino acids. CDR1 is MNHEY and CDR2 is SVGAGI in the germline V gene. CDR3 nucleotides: TGTGCCAGCAGTTACGTTACAGGGGGCTACTCACCCCTCCACTTT. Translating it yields CASSYVTGGYSPLHF.